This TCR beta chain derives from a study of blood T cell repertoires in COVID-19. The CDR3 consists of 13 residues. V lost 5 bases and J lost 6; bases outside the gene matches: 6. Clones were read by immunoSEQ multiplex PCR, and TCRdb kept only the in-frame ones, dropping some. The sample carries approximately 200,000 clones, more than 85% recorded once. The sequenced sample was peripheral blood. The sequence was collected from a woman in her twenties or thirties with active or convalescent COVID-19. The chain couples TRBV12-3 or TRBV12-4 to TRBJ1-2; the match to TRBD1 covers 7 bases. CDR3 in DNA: TGTGCCAGCAGTCCCGGGACAGCGAATGGCTACACCTTC. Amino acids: CASSPGTANGYTF.